The clone carrying this TCR beta chain was detected only a few times. No antigen is known for it. Germline values: CDR1 MGHDK, CDR2 SYGVNS. The CDR3 is made up of 14 amino acids. V gave up 0 bases and J gave up 5 bases, with 10 bases separating them. The PCR employed 60 Vbeta primers together with 13 Jbeta primers. Per the original methods: Later analysis identified approximately 88 million unique TCR beta chains, 9 million to 12 million shared. Assay used: immunoSEQ multiplex PCR; TCRdb lists only in-frame clones, some missing. D and trimming come from the DNA, and the V and J calls and clone size come from that table. The sample holds roughly 160,000 clones; about 72% are singletons and the top ten take 3.7%. These data originate in a study of cytomegalovirus exposure and HLA in healthy donors. Looking at the study overall: Among the approximately 400 genotyped donors, 65% to 90% were placed in the Caucasian-associated ancestry cluster.

Study-wide points: Earlier analysis looked at TCR beta V segments, and most were productive about 87% or about 30% of the time. A further, later analysis showed that HLA-associated TCR beta chains (compared with equally common others) were more clonally expanded.

Sequenced material: PBMCs. The sequence was obtained from a man aged 25-45 years in good health and CMV-seropositive. The chain employs TRBV25-1 and TRBJ2-5; no firm D call. The CDR3 nucleotides are TGTGCCAGCAGTGAATATACGAATCGGGAGACCCAGTACTTC. Translation: CASSEYTNRETQYF.